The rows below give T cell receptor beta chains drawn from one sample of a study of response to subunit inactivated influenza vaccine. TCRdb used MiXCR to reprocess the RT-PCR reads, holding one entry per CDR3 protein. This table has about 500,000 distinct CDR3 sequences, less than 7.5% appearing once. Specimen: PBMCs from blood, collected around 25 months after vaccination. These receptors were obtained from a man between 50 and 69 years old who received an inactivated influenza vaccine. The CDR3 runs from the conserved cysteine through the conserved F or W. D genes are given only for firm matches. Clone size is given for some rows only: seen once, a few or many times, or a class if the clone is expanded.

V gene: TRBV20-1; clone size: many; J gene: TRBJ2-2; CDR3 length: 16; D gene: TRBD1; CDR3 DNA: TGCAGTGCTCAAACTCAACCGGGACAGGGGACCGGGGAGCTGTTTTTT; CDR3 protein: CSAQTQPGQGTGELFF
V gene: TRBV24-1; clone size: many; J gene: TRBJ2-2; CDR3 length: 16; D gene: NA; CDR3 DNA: TGTGCCACCAGTGATCCTAACACCTTGGGAACCGGGGAGCTGTTTTTT; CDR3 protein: CATSDPNTLGTGELFF
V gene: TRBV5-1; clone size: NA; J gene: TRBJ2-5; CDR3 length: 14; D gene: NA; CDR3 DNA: TGCGCCAGCAGCCGGACGTGGGGTCAAGAGACCCAGTACTTC; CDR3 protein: CASSRTWGQETQYF
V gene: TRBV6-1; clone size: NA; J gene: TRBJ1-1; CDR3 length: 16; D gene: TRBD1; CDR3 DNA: TGTGCCAGCAGTGGATTGAGGGGACAGGGATACACTGAAGCTTTCTTT; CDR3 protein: CASSGLRGQGYTEAFF
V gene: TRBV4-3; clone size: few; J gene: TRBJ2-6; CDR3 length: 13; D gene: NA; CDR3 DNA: TGCGCCAGCAGCCAAGTTGGGGCCAACGTCCTGACTTTC; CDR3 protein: CASSQVGANVLTF
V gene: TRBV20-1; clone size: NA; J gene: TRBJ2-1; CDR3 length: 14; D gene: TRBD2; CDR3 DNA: TGCAGTGCTCTAGGGGTAGCGGGAAGCAATGAGCAGTTCTTC; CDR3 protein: CSALGVAGSNEQFF
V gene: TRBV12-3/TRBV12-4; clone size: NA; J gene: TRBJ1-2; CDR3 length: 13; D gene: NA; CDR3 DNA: TGTGCCAGCAGTTTCAAACAGACTAACGGCTGCACCTTC; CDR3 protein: CASSFKQTNGCTF
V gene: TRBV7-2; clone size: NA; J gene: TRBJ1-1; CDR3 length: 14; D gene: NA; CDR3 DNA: TGTGCCAGCAGCTTAGTTTACGGGAACACTGAAGCTTTCTTT; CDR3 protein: CASSLVYGNTEAFF
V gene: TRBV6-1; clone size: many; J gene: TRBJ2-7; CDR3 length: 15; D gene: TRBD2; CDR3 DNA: TGTGCCAGCAGCCCCGGACTAGCGGGAGTGAACGAGCAGTACTTC; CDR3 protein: CASSPGLAGVNEQYF
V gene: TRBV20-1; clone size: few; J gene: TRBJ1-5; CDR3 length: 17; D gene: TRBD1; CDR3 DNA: TGCAGTGCTAGAGATAGGACAGGGACGAGGAGCAATCAGCCCCAGCATTTT; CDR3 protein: CSARDRTGTRSNQPQHF
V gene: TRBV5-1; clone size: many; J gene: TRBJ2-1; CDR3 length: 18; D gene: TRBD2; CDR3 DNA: TGCGCCAGCAGCTTGGCCCTGGCTAGCGGGAGTGGGATCGATGAGCAGTTCTTC; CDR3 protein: CASSLALASGSGIDEQFF
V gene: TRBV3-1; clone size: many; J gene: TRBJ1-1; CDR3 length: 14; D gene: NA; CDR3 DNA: TGTGCCAGCAGATCCGGGACACTGAACACTGAAGCTTTCTTT; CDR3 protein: CASRSGTLNTEAFF